This is a list of T cell receptor beta chains from one sample in a study of OX40 agonist ivuxolimab in advanced cancers. The assay was immunoSEQ multiplex PCR, and TCRdb's table has in-frame clones only and misses some. In the table there are about 58,000 clones, over 75% of which are singletons. Sequenced material: CD4+ or CD8+ T cells sorted from blood, taken in a trial of the OX40 agonist ivuxolimab. These receptors all come from an adult with an advanced solid tumor such as melanoma, head and neck, liver or kidney cancer. Each CDR3 is given with its conserved first and last residue. Each record gives: J gene, D gene, clone size, V gene, CDR3 DNA, CDR3 protein. The D gene is left open where the match is weak. Only some rows state a clone size, as once, few, many or a class for expanded clones.

TRBJ2-2 | NA | NA | TRBV19 | TGTGCCAGTAGTATTAGGGGGGCGCGGGGAACCGGGGAGCTGTTTTTT | CASSIRGARGTGELFF
TRBJ2-3 | TRBD1 | NA | TRBV5-1 | TGCGCCAGCAGGAGGGGTTACAGGGGGAAAACTAGCACAGATACGCAGTATTTT | CASRRGYRGKTSTDTQYF
TRBJ2-3 | NA | NA | TRBV29-1 | TGCAGCGTCGCCCCCCGCCAGCGCACAGATACGCAGTATTTT | CSVAPRQRTDTQYF
TRBJ1-2 | NA | NA | TRBV19 | TGTGCCAGTAGTCCTGGGGGCACAGCGGCCTCTAACTATGGCTACACCTTC | CASSPGGTAASNYGYTF
TRBJ2-7 | TRBD1 | once | TRBV5-6 | TGTGCCAGCAGCGAGAGAGGGGGCGCAACCTACGAGCAGTACTTC | CASSERGGATYEQYF
TRBJ1-5 | NA | NA | TRBV2 | TGTGCCACAAGTGGAGGCAGGGGCAATCAGCCCCAGCATTTT | CATSGGRGNQPQHF
TRBJ2-2 | TRBD1 | NA | TRBV5-1 | TGCGCCAGCAGTCGCCTAGGACAGGGAACCGGGGAGCTGTTTTTT | CASSRLGQGTGELFF
TRBJ1-3 | TRBD1 | NA | TRBV10-3 | TGTGCCATCAGCGACACAGGGGCCTTCTCTGGAAACACCATATATTTT | CAISDTGAFSGNTIYF
TRBJ2-1 | NA | NA | TRBV19 | TGTGCCAGTAGCCTAAGACCCGGGACTGACAATGAGCAGTTCTTC | CASSLRPGTDNEQFF
TRBJ2-7 | NA | NA | TRBV4-1 | TGCGCCAGCAGCCAAGATATCGGGGCCCAGCGGTACGAGCAGTACTTC | CASSQDIGAQRYEQYF
TRBJ1-2 | TRBD1 | NA | TRBV5-6 | TGTGCCAGCAGAGCCGGGACAGGGAAGTTTAATGGCTACACCTTC | CASRAGTGKFNGYTF
TRBJ2-4 | NA | few | TRBV6-1 | TGTGCCAGCAGAGGGGAGAGGGTGAGCAAAAACATTCAGTACTTC | CASRGERVSKNIQYF
TRBJ1-4 | NA | NA | TRBV5-1 | TGCGCCAGCAGCTTGACTGGGGACGGAGCTAATGAAAAACTGTTTTTT | CASSLTGDGANEKLFF
TRBJ2-3 | NA | NA | TRBV4-1 | TGCGCCAGCAGCCAAGATATCGGGCCCTCTAGGGTTATAGATACGCAGTATTTT | CASSQDIGPSRVIDTQYF
TRBJ2-1 | TRBD2 | NA | TRBV27 | TGTGCCAGCAGCCGGTACGGCCCGTCTAGCGGGGGGCCCCAATACAATGAGCAGTTCTTC | CASSRYGPSSGGPQYNEQFF
TRBJ1-5 | TRBD1 | NA | TRBV5-5 | TGTGCCAGCAGCTTCGGGGCAGGGGGAGATCAGCCCCAGCATTTT | CASSFGAGGDQPQHF
TRBJ2-3 | TRBD2 | NA | TRBV12-5 | TGTGCTAGTGGTTTTGGACTAGCTTCCACAGATACGCAGTATTTT | CASGFGLASTDTQYF
TRBJ2-2 | TRBD1 | NA | TRBV5-1 | TGCGCCAGCAGCCCCGACAGGGGGTCGGCCGGGGAGCTGTTTTTT | CASSPDRGSAGELFF
TRBJ2-1 | NA | NA | TRBV7-8 | TGTGCCAGCAGCCCTTATCCGGTGCGACAAAAAAACTCCTACAATGAGCAGTTCTTC | CASSPYPVRQKNSYNEQFF
TRBJ1-2 | NA | NA | TRBV10-3 | TGTGCCATCAGTGGCAGGGAGGGCTACACCTTC | CAISGREGYTF
TRBJ1-1 | NA | NA | TRBV5-6 | TGTGCCAGCAGTTTTCCAGGGAACACTGAAGCTTTCTTT | CASSFPGNTEAFF
TRBJ2-5 | NA | NA | TRBV25-1 | TGTGCCAGCAGTGCTATCGATAGGGTTGGGACCCAGTACTTC | CASSAIDRVGTQYF
TRBJ2-3 | TRBD2 | NA | TRBV5-1 | TGCGCCAGCAGCGAAGGGACTAGCGGGGCTGAAGATACGCAGTATTTT | CASSEGTSGAEDTQYF
TRBJ1-1 | NA | NA | TRBV5-5 | TGTGCCAGCAGCTTCTCTGGGGTGGCTTTCTTT | CASSFSGVAFF
TRBJ2-3 | NA | NA | TRBV5-6 | TGTGCCAGCAGCTTGGTGCACCCCAGGGATACGCAGTATTTT | CASSLVHPRDTQYF
TRBJ2-7 | NA | NA | TRBV5-5 | TGTGCCAGCAGCGGTGGCAGGGGGGACGAGCAGTACTTC | CASSGGRGDEQYF
TRBJ2-6 | NA | NA | TRBV11-2 | TGTGCCAGCAGCAGACTAAGTGGGGCCAACGTCCTGACTTTC | CASSRLSGANVLTF
TRBJ1-2 | NA | NA | TRBV5-1 | TGCGCCAGCAGCCCTACAACATCGTCCTATGGCTACACCTTC | CASSPTTSSYGYTF
TRBJ2-3 | TRBD2 | NA | TRBV6-6 | TGTGCCAGCAGTTCCCGACTAGCGGGGTTCACAGATACGCAGTATTTT | CASSSRLAGFTDTQYF
TRBJ2-3 | NA | NA | TRBV2 | TGTGCCAGCAGTGACCTAACAGTCAAACTCACAGATACGCAGTATTTT | CASSDLTVKLTDTQYF
TRBJ1-5 | NA | NA | TRBV19 | TGTGCCAGTAGTATAGATCGTGAGGTCGGGCAGCCCCAGCATTTT | CASSIDREVGQPQHF
TRBJ1-3 | TRBD1 | NA | TRBV28 | TGTGCCAGCAGCAGTCCCGGGACAGGGTTTGGAAACACCATATATTTT | CASSSPGTGFGNTIYF
TRBJ2-7 | TRBD1 | few | TRBV6-5 | TGTGCCAGCAGTTACTCAGGGGGCCATTACGAGCAGTACTTC | CASSYSGGHYEQYF
TRBJ1-2 | TRBD1 | NA | TRBV15 | TGTGCCACCAGCAGGTTACAGGGGGCGCATGGCTACACCTTC | CATSRLQGAHGYTF
TRBJ2-1 | NA | once | TRBV7-9 | TGTGCCAGCAGCCAGGGGCCAGGGGAGGGCAATGAGCAGTTCTTC | CASSQGPGEGNEQFF
TRBJ1-2 | NA | NA | TRBV18 | TGTGCCAGCTCACCGGGGCAGATGGACTATGGCTACACCTTC | CASSPGQMDYGYTF
TRBJ2-3 | TRBD2 | NA | TRBV4-2 | TGTGCCAGCAGCCAAGGGGTCCCAGCGGGGAGCACAGATACGCAGTATTTT | CASSQGVPAGSTDTQYF
TRBJ1-1 | TRBD1 | NA | TRBV6-5 | TGTGCCAGCAGTGTGGACAGGGAGACTGAAGCTTTCTTT | CASSVDRETEAFF
TRBJ1-5 | NA | few | TRBV14 | TGTGCCAGCAGCCAAGATTTTTACCAGCCCCAGCATTTT | CASSQDFYQPQHF
TRBJ2-7 | NA | NA | TRBV25-1 | TGTGCCAGCAGTCCGACAGGGAGGGAGCAGTACTTC | CASSPTGREQYF
TRBJ2-3 | NA | NA | TRBV13 | TGTGCCAGCAGCTTAGAGGACCTTAGCACAGATACGCAGTATTTT | CASSLEDLSTDTQYF
TRBJ2-6 | NA | NA | TRBV19 | TGTGCCAGTAGTCCTAGACTGGGCTCGGGGGCCAACGTCCTGACTTTC | CASSPRLGSGANVLTF
TRBJ2-5 | TRBD2 | NA | TRBV6-1 | TGTGCCAGTAAAGGACTAGCGTATCAAGAGACCCAGTACTTC | CASKGLAYQETQYF
TRBJ1-2 | NA | NA | TRBV19 | TGTGCCAGTAGCCCCGGGCCTAATAACTATGGCTACACCTTC | CASSPGPNNYGYTF
TRBJ1-2 | NA | NA | TRBV7-9 | TGTGCCAGCAGCCGAGCGGGTAACTATGGCTACACCTTC | CASSRAGNYGYTF
TRBJ1-1 | TRBD1 | NA | TRBV28 | TGTGCCAGCAGTTTACAGGGGGCGCTGAACACTGAAGCTTTCTTT | CASSLQGALNTEAFF
TRBJ2-1 | TRBD2 | few | TRBV5-4 | TGTGCCAGCAGCCCAGGCATTGGCGGGGGGAATATAATTTACAATGAGCAGTTCTTC | CASSPGIGGGNIIYNEQFF
TRBJ2-5 | TRBD2 | NA | TRBV7-2 | TGTGCCAGCAGCTGGGACCCAGGACTAGCGGAAGAGACCCAGTACTTC | CASSWDPGLAEETQYF
TRBJ1-3 | NA | few | TRBV7-3 | TGTGCCAGCAGCCTAGGGACCGCCTCTGGAAACACCATATATTTT | CASSLGTASGNTIYF
TRBJ2-3 | NA | NA | TRBV5-4 | TGTGCCAGCAAGGAGGGGGGGGCTGGGACAGATACGCAGTATTTT | CASKEGGAGTDTQYF
TRBJ2-1 | TRBD2 | NA | TRBV5-1 | TGCGCCAGCAGCTTAATAGCGGGGGGCCCGGTCAATGAGCAGTTCTTC | CASSLIAGGPVNEQFF
TRBJ2-5 | TRBD1 | NA | TRBV6-1 | TGTGCCAGCAGTGGGGGGACAGGGTGGGGGCAAGAGACCCAGTACTTC | CASSGGTGWGQETQYF
TRBJ2-7 | TRBD1 | once | TRBV27 | TGTGCCAGCAGTTTACGGGACAGTCTATACGAGCAGTACTTC | CASSLRDSLYEQYF
TRBJ1-5 | NA | NA | TRBV19 | TGTGCCAGTAGTCTCCAGGGGAATCAGCCCCAGCATTTT | CASSLQGNQPQHF
TRBJ2-3 | NA | once | TRBV13 | TGTGCCAGCAGCTTTACTAGTAGCACAGATACGCAGTATTTT | CASSFTSSTDTQYF
TRBJ2-2 | NA | NA | TRBV7-2 | TGTGCCAGCAGCTTAGCTATCGGGGCGGGGGAGCTGTTTTTT | CASSLAIGAGELFF
TRBJ2-3 | NA | NA | TRBV6-4 | TGTGCCAGCAGTGACGTTGGACTTTCCGATACGCAGTATTTT | CASSDVGLSDTQYF